These 30 T cell receptor beta chains were sequenced from one sample in a study of Graves' ophthalmopathy and Graves' hyperthyroidism. TCR beta CDR3 amplification used RNA transcripts. First-round RT-PCR used HTBI primers; second-round multiplex PCR followed. TCRdb called the multiplex PCR reads again in MiXCR, with one record for every CDR3 protein. The sample records hundreds of thousands of distinct CDR3 sequences, around 50% being singletons. The sequenced material came from peripheral blood. The receptors come from an adult man with Graves' ophthalmopathy.

In this sample, this clonotype turned up a few times. J is TRBJ1-6 and V is TRBV28, with D hard to call. Germline V gene sequence: CDR1 MDHEN, CDR2 SYDVKM. Trimming left V 6 bases short and J 7 bases short, with 7 bases between. CDR3 length equals 12 residues. The CDR3 region has the DNA TGTGCCAGCAGCCTCAAAAATTCACCCCTCCACTTT. Its protein is CASSLKNSPLHF.

In regard to this clonotype: This may come from a read error, since a much larger clone is one base off. V is TRBV7-2 and J is TRBJ2-7; D is unresolved. This CDR3 has 12 residues. Germline CDR1 is SGHTA and CDR2 is FQGNSA. The CDR3 DNA sequence: TGTGCCAGCAGCGTCTCGAGCTACGAGCGGTACTTC. This sequence encodes CASSVSSYERYF. Looking up the rest from reference TRBV7-2 and TRBJ2-7 gives the full variable domain: GAGVSQSPSNKVTEKGKDVELRCDPISGHTALYWYRQSLGQGLEFLIYFQGNSAPDKSGLPSDRFSAERTGGSVSTLTIQRTQQEDSAVYLCASSVSSYERYFGPGTRLTVT.

The chain carries TRBV10-2 and TRBJ1-2; TRBD1 agrees at 8 bases. The CDR3 is 14 residues long. Germline values: CDR1 WSHSY, CDR2 SAAADI. J gave up 8 bases and V 0 bases, and 5 bases lay outside the gene matches. The CDR3 here is CASSESTGGTGYTF. In nucleotides, the CDR3 is TGCGCCAGCAGTGAGTCAACAGGGGGGACCGGCTACACCTTC.

This clonotype has only a few counts. This chain joins TRBV20-1 and TRBJ1-2, with D perhaps matching TRBD1 (6 bases). V lost 5 bases and J lost 4, with 17 bases in between. Germline V CDR1 and CDR2: DFQATT, SNEGSKA (reference sequence). The CDR3 runs 14 residues. CDR3 in DNA: TGCAGTGCTGGGGGCCGGGGGTCGATCTATGGCTACACCTTC. This sequence encodes CSAGGRGSIYGYTF.

The rearrangement joins TRBV29-1 to TRBJ2-1; 14 nucleotides agree with TRBD2. The CDR3 spans 16 residues. The junction had 10 bases not matched to a gene; V was cut back by 6 bases and J by 6 bases. Germline-derived CDR1 and CDR2 are SQVTM and ANQGSEA. The CDR3 sequence: CSVKGTSGRFSNEQFF. Here the CDR3 DNA reads TGCAGCGTGAAAGGGACTAGCGGGAGATTCTCCAATGAGCAGTTCTTC.

The J gene is TRBJ1-1, the V gene TRBV6-1, with D possibly matching TRBD1 (6 bases). CDR1 and CDR2 (germline): MNHNS, SASEGT. Trimming took off 8 bases at V and 4 bases at J, with 17 bases between the two ends. CDR3 size: 14 residues. As DNA, the CDR3 is TGTGCCAGCCATCGCGGGGGCCGCATCACTGAAGCTTTCTTT. It yields the protein CASHRGGRITEAFF.

This sequence joins TRBV27 and TRBJ1-2; D is possibly TRBD1 (6 bases). The CDR3 loop spans 13 amino acids. Germline V gene lookup returns CDR1 MNHEY and CDR2 SMNVEV (reference sequence). Trimming took 6 bases from V and 7 from J, leaving 15 bases between them. CDR3 bases: TGTGCCAGCAGCGCGTTGGGGGGGCGTGGCTACACCTTC. Its protein product is CASSALGGRGYTF.

V and J are TRBV15 and TRBJ1-2; D gene ambiguous. CDR1 is LNHNV and CDR2 is YYDKDF in the germline V gene (reference sequence). V was shortened by 0 bases and J by 2 bases, with 7 bases between the two germline ends. This CDR3 has 14 amino acids. The CDR3: CATSRDRKNYGYTF. CDR3 DNA: TGTGCCACCAGCAGAGATCGGAAGAACTATGGCTACACCTTC.

This clonotype was seen a handful of times. The chain uses TRBV12-3 or TRBV12-4 and TRBJ2-7, with D possibly matching TRBD2 (5 bases). CDR3 length: 17 amino acids. Trimming pared 6 bases from V and 2 bases from J, leaving 23 bases between. CDR3 region: CASSQDRMGGRAYEQYF. The CDR3 bases are TGTGCCAGCAGCCAAGATAGGATGGGCGGGCGAGCCTACGAGCAGTACTTC.

This clonotype occurred a few times. In nucleotides, the CDR3 is TGCGCCAGCAGCTTGGAGGCAGCTGGCTATGGCTACACCTTC. Translation: CASSLEAAGYGYTF. The V call is TRBV5-1, the J call TRBJ1-2, with unresolved D. Trimming left V 0 bases short and J 4 bases short, with 10 bases between. Germline V gives CDR1 SGHRS, CDR2 YFSETQ. CDR3 length equals 14 residues.

This rearrangement joins TRBV20-1 to TRBJ1-5; TRBD1 matches at 7 bases. The CDR3 has 14 amino acids. V was pared by 5 bases and J by 2 bases, with 6 bases of the junction left unmatched. Germline loops: CDR1 DFQATT, CDR2 SNEGSKA (reference sequence). DNA of the CDR3: TGCAGTGCTTCAAACAGGGGTGGCAATCAGCCCCAGCATTTT. As protein: CSASNRGGNQPQHF.

J is TRBJ1-6 and V is TRBV7-2, with 8 bases that match TRBD1. Germline trimming cut 4 bases from V and 9 bases from J; bases unmatched to any gene: 11. Germline values: CDR1 SGHTA, CDR2 FQGNSA. The CDR3 spans 16 residues. CDR3 sequence (DNA): TGTGCCAGCAGCTCCCGTCGGACAGGGCCTGGTTCACCCCTCCACTTT. This translates into CASSSRRTGPGSPLHF.

V and J are TRBV5-1 and TRBJ2-7; TRBD2 might be the D (5 bases). CDR1 and CDR2 (germline): SGHRS, YFSETQ. Trimming stripped 4 bases from V and 2 bases from J, with 13 bases between. This CDR3 comprises 14 residues. The CDR3 DNA sequence: TGCGCCAGCAGCCCCCGGGGAAAGACCTACGAGCAGTACTTC. Translating gives CASSPRGKTYEQYF.

The genes are TRBV19 and TRBJ2-2; the D is unclear. Trimming pared 4 bases from V and 8 bases from J, leaving 2 bases between. Germline V gene sequence: CDR1 LNHDA, CDR2 SQIVND (reference sequence). The CDR3 extends over 10 amino acids. This CDR3 reads CASSTGELFF. For the CDR3, the DNA is TGTGCCAGTAGTACAGGGGAGCTGTTTTTT. The variable domain in full, with the rest retrieved from reference TRBV19 and TRBJ2-2, is DGGITQSPKYLFRKEGQNVTLSCEQNLNHDAMYWYRQDPGQGLRLIYYSQIVNDFQKGDIAEGYSVSREKKESFPLTVTSAQKNPTAFYLCASSTGELFFGEGSRLTVL.

The V and J genes are TRBV7-2 and TRBJ2-6; TRBD1 is a possible D gene (5 bases). V lost 6 bases, J lost 0 bases, and 15 bases lay in between. Germline lookup yields CDR1 SGHTA and CDR2 FQGNSA. The CDR3 contains 17 residues. CDR3 bases: TGTGCCAGCAGTTACGACAGCTTGCTCTCTGGGGCCAACGTCCTGACTTTC. It codes for CASSYDSLLSGANVLTF.

This chain connects TRBV7-9 to TRBJ1-4; TRBD1 matches at 10 bases. Germline CDR1 and CDR2: SEHNR and FQNEAQ (reference sequence). The CDR3 runs 15 residues. The V and J ends lost 2 bases and 7 bases, in that order; junction bases with no gene match: 4. CDR3 nucleotide sequence: TGTGCCAGCAGCTTACAAGGGACAGGGGCTGAAAAACTGTTTTTT. This encodes CASSLQGTGAEKLFF.

The CDR3 region is CASSLSVDEQYF. The CDR3 coding sequence is TGTGCCAGCAGCTTGAGTGTGGACGAGCAGTACTTC. This rearrangement joins TRBV25-1 to TRBJ2-7, with D hard to call. From germline, CDR1 is MGHDK and CDR2 SYGVNS. The CDR3 has 12 amino acids. V dropped 6 bases and J dropped 5 bases, with 11 bases sitting between them.

This clonotype was seen at least ten times. The chain uses TRBV10-2 and TRBJ1-5; 7 bases agree with TRBD1. The CDR3 spans 14 residues. The germline gives CDR1 WSHSY, CDR2 SAAADI. Trimming at V came to 7 bases and at J to 2 bases, leaving 5 bases not matched to a gene. CDR3 nucleotide sequence: TGCGCCAGCAAAGGCACAGGGGGCAATCAGCCCCAGCATTTT. Encoded protein: CASKGTGGNQPQHF.

This chain joins TRBV5-1 and TRBJ2-7; 10 bases line up with TRBD1. This CDR3 has 15 residues. With 0 bases clipped from V and 3 bases from J, the junction kept 3 bases outside the gene matches. The V gene's germline CDR1 is SGHRS and CDR2 YFSETQ. CDR3 in amino acids: CASSLVGTGVYEQYF. In DNA, the CDR3 is TGCGCCAGCAGCTTGGTCGGGACAGGGGTCTACGAGCAGTACTTC.

This clonotype was counted between two and nine times. Here the CDR3 reads CASSLNRGNTGELFF. CDR3 sequence (DNA): TGTGCCAGCAGCTTGAACAGGGGGAACACCGGGGAGCTGTTTTTT. The chain couples TRBV7-8 to TRBJ2-2, with 7 bases identical to TRBD1. The V gene end was trimmed by 3 bases and the J gene end by 1 base; junction bases not matched to a gene: 2. CDR3 length equals 15 residues. Germline values: CDR1 SGHVS, CDR2 FQNEAQ. Full variable domain (missing parts from reference TRBV7-8 and TRBJ2-2): GAGVSQSPRYKVAKRGQDVALRCDPISGHVSLFWYQQALGQGPEFLTYFQNEAQLDKSGLPSDRFFAERPEGSVSTLKIQRTQQEDSAVYLCASSLNRGNTGELFFGEGSRLTVL.

This clonotype occurred once. Being one base from a much bigger clone, this may be a read error. The gene calls are TRBV25-1 and TRBJ1-6; 9 bases are a match to TRBD1. The CDR3 is 14 amino acids. Unmatched junction bases numbered 9, after V lost 10 bases and J lost 8 bases. Germline CDR1 reads MGHDK; CDR2 reads SYGVNS. CDR3 amino acids: CANPGRTGDSPLHF. CDR3 nucleotide sequence: TGTGCCAACCCAGGCAGGACAGGGGATTCACCCCTCCACTTT. The whole variable domain, remainder taken from reference TRBV25-1 and TRBJ1-6, is EADIYQTPRYLVIGTGKKITLECSQTMGHDKMYWYQQDPGMELHLIHYSYGVNSTEKGDLSSESTVSRIRTEHFPLTLESARPSHTSQYLCANPGRTGDSPLHFGNGTRLTVT.

This chain connects TRBV2 to TRBJ1-2, with 9 positions matching TRBD1. The CDR3 consists of 14 residues. V gave up 7 bases and J gave up 6 bases; unmatched junction bases: 9. Germline-derived CDR1 and CDR2 are SNHLY and FYNNEI. CDR3 protein: CASNIRDRVDGYTF. Written as DNA, the CDR3 is TGTGCCAGCAATATCCGGGACAGGGTGGATGGCTACACCTTC.

The CDR3 nucleotides read TGTGCCAGCAGCTTGGGGGGGTGGGGAGAGACCCAGTACTTC. Translation: CASSLGGWGETQYF. The gene calls are TRBV12-3 or TRBV12-4 and TRBJ2-5, with 7 bases identical to TRBD2. The CDR3 totals 14 residues. V lost 6 bases to trimming and J lost 4 bases; unmatched junction nucleotides: 8.

This clonotype was counted a few times. This rearrangement joins TRBV6-5 to TRBJ1-4; D may be TRBD1 (6 bases). Germline V gives CDR1 MNHEY, CDR2 SVGAGI. The V end lost 0 bases, the J end lost 5 bases, and 13 bases lay between the germline ends. CDR3 size: 16 residues. The CDR3 nucleotides read TGTGCCAGCAGTTACTCGAAGGCGGGGACAAATGAAAAACTGTTTTTT. Translated, it gives CASSYSKAGTNEKLFF.

To note about this clonotype: At one of its ends the junction is not consistent with the germline gene, which may arise from a read error. The V and J genes are TRBV10-3 and TRBJ2-7; D perhaps matches TRBD2 (7 bases). The V gene's germline CDR1 is ENHRY and CDR2 SYGVKD. CDR3 length: 15 amino acids. The CDR3 reads CASSFSRGGAYEQYF. In DNA form, the CDR3 reads TGTGCCAGCAGTTTCTCCAGGGGAGGGGCATACGAGCAGTACTTC.

The chain has TRBV7-3 and TRBJ2-1, with 7 bases fitting TRBD1. This CDR3 spans 15 amino acids. Germline loops: CDR1 SGHTA, CDR2 FQGTGA. J was trimmed by 7 bases and V by 5 bases; bases with no gene match: 11. This CDR3 is CASSPDRERWNEQFF. CDR3 nucleotide sequence: TGTGCCAGCAGCCCAGACAGGGAACGGTGGAATGAGCAGTTCTTC. Full variable domain (outside the CDR3, taken from reference TRBV7-3 and TRBJ2-1): GAGVSQTPSNKVTEKGKYVELRCDPISGHTALYWYRQSLGQGPEFLIYFQGTGAADDSGLPNDRFFAVRPEGSVSTLKIQRTERGDSAVYLCASSPDRERWNEQFFGPGTRLTVL.

The CDR3 nucleotides are TGTGCCAGCAGTCGGACCAGGAGAGAGACCCAGTACTTC. Translating gives CASSRTRRETQYF. V gene TRBV7-9 combines with J gene TRBJ2-5, with D unresolved. The CDR3 spans 13 residues. Deletions cut 6 bases from V and 4 bases from J, with 12 bases between. Germline CDR1 SEHNR, CDR2 FQNEAQ (reference sequence).

In this sample, this clonotype turned up a few times. The rearrangement uses TRBV20-1 and TRBJ2-2, with 10 bases that match TRBD2. The CDR3 is 14 residues long. V was clipped by 6 bases and J by 4 bases; unmatched bases: 5. Germline V gene sequence: CDR1 DFQATT, CDR2 SNEGSKA (reference sequence). The CDR3 region is CSAGTSVGTGELFF. DNA of the CDR3: TGCAGTGCCGGGACTAGCGTTGGCACCGGGGAGCTGTTTTTT.

The chain is built from TRBV5-5 and TRBJ1-1; maybe TRBD1 (6 bases). The CDR3 loop spans 14 amino acids. Trimming left V 3 bases short and J 0 bases short, with 9 bases between. The V gene's germline CDR1 is SGHKS and CDR2 YYEKEE (reference sequence). This chain's CDR3 is CASSSGTLNTEAFF. CDR3 DNA: TGTGCCAGCAGCTCAGGGACACTGAACACTGAAGCTTTCTTT.

CDR3 nucleotide sequence: TGTGCCATCAGCCCCACTAGCGGGTTTGCCTACGAGCAGTACTTC. Its protein is CAISPTSGFAYEQYF. The V and J genes are TRBV10-3 and TRBJ2-7; 9 bases match TRBD2. This CDR3 has 15 residues. Unmatched junction bases numbered 8, after V lost 6 bases and J lost 2 bases. Looked up from germline, CDR1 is ENHRY and CDR2 is SYGVKD.